This T cell receptor (beta chain) was sequenced during a study of identical twins. Study observations and caveats: Cross-sectional statistical analysis was relied on for the conclusions, without the same donors being followed.

Healthy Caucasian donors formed the entire cohort. Unique molecular identifiers were present on the cDNA, and a universal primer site came from template switching. One entry per CDR3 protein results from TCRdb running MiXCR on the 5' RACE reads. The sample has about 220,000 distinct CDR3 sequences; roughly 7.5% are singletons. This clonotype occurred a few times. The antigen remains unidentified. The CDR3 runs 16 residues. V trimming: 0 bases; J trimming: 7 bases; junction bases outside the gene matches: 5. CDR1 and CDR2 (germline): LGHNA, YSLEER. The same specimen was also included in a second study, on yellow fever vaccine responses in identical twins.

What was sequenced was memory (CD45RO+) T cells sorted from blood. The TCR originated in a woman between 18 and 29 years old in good health. V and J are TRBV4-3 and TRBJ2-4; TRBD1 matches at 11 bases. The chain's CDR3 is CASSQDNGQGANIQYF. The CDR3 DNA follows: TGCGCCAGCAGCCAAGACAACGGACAGGGGGCCAACATTCAGTACTTC.